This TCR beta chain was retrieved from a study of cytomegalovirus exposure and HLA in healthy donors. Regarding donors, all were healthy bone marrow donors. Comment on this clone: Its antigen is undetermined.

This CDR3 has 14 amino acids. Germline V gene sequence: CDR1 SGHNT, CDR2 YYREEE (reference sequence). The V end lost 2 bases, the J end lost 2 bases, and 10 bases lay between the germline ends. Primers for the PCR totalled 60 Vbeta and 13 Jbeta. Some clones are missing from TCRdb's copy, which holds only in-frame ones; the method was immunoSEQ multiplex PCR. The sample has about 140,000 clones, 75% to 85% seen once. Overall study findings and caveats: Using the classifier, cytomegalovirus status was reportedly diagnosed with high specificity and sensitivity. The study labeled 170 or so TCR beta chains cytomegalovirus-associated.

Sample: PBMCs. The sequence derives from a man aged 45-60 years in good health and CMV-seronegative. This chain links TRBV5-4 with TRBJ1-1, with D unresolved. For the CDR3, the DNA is TGTGCCAGCAGCTTCAGTACAGCAAACACTGAAGCTTTCTTT. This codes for CASSFSTANTEAFF.